The clone carrying this TCR beta chain has just a few counts. The data are from a study of T-cell reconstitution after alpha-beta-depleted transplantation in children. Preparation of the TCRbeta library involved a method that used unique molecular identifiers. TCRdb re-called the PCR reads through MiXCR, storing one row per CDR3 protein. The repertoire holds 250,000 to 300,000 distinct CDR3 sequences, with more than 9% as singletons. The material sequenced was PBMCs from the stem cell graft donor, taken from the stem cell graft. This TCR derives from a human donor who donated a stem cell graft to a child with SCID.

As DNA, the CDR3 is TGTGCCAGCAGTTCCCTCCCCAAACTGTTTTTT. Translation gives CASSSLPKLFF. The gene calls are TRBV12-3 or TRBV12-4 and TRBJ1-4; the D is unclear. This CDR3 is 11 amino acids long. V was trimmed by 4 bases and J by 11 bases, leaving 8 bases between them.